Detailed here is one TCR beta chain. The sample is drawn from a study of early T cells in non-severe SARS-CoV-2 infection. TCRdb itself ran the 5' RACE reads through MiXCR, one entry per CDR3 protein. The sample holds roughly 50,000 distinct CDR3 sequences; around 8% are singletons and the top ten take roughly 8.8%. V lost 1 base, J lost 10 bases, and 17 bases lay in between. Germline CDR1 reads SGHAT; CDR2 reads FQNNGV. CDR3 length equals 15 residues. The origin of this receptor is an adult who was a healthcare worker with PCR-confirmed SARS-CoV-2 infection or an uninfected control (not recorded which). What was sequenced was whole blood. The chain is built from TRBV11-2 and TRBJ2-1, with D possibly matching TRBD2 (7 bases). The CDR3 loop is CASSLALRGAREQFF. The CDR3 region has the DNA TGTGCCAGCAGCTTAGCTCTCCGGGGGGCCAGGGAGCAGTTCTTC.